Listed below are T cell receptor beta chains from one sample, sequenced in a study of cytomegalovirus exposure and HLA in healthy donors. Sequencing used immunoSEQ multiplex PCR; TCRdb keeps in-frame clones, though not all of them. The sample yields around 150,000 clones, roughly 9% seen once. The sequenced sample was PBMCs. These receptors all stem from a woman aged 40-49 years in good health and CMV-seropositive. Both conserved end residues are trimmed from each CDR3. The order of the fields is V gene, CDR3 protein.

TRBV6-1 | ASRFRDRNNEKLF
TRBV11-2 | ASSYNQQGSGYT
TRBV14 | ASSHSQGNTEAF
TRBV25-1 | ASSERTGTIDEQY
TRBV7-2 | ASSIIQGARVGELF
TRBV20-1 | SASSGNTIY
TRBV5-4 | ASSNGLAGATDTQY
TRBV7-2 | ASSTRQGSTGELF
TRBV2 | ASSPGHGQPQH
TRBV6-1 | ASTPGTGGGYT
TRBV27 | ASSLGGVSPLH